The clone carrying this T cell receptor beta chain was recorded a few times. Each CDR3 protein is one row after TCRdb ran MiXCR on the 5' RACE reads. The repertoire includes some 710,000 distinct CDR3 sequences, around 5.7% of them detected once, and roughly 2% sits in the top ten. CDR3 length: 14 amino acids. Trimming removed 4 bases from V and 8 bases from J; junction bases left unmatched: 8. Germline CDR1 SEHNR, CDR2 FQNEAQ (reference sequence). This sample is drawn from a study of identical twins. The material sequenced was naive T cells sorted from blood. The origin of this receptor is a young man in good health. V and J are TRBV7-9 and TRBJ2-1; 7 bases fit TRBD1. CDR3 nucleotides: TGTGCCAGCAGCTACGACAGGGTGGGGGATGAGCAGTTCTTC. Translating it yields CASSYDRVGDEQFF.